Below are 30 T cell receptor beta chains sequenced from a single sample in a study of T cell repertoires in aging, cancer and after chemotherapy. A mixed TRB-A/B primer pool amplified rearranged TRB by multiplex touch-down PCR. TCRdb recomputed calls from the multiplex PCR reads with MiXCR, one row per CDR3 protein. The sample consists of over 8,000 distinct CDR3 sequences, under 35% of them appearing once. Amplification of TCR beta used genomic DNA extracted from peripheral blood. The source material was blood. The origin of the receptors is a human donor in good health.

This clonotype was detected only once. This chain links TRBV18 with TRBJ1-5, with D tentatively TRBD1 (5 bases). The germline V and J ends were trimmed by 5 bases and 7 bases, with 12 bases remaining between them. Germline values: CDR1 KGHSH, CDR2 LQKENI. The CDR3 contains 13 residues. The chain's CDR3 is CASSSGPGQPQHF. The CDR3 nucleotides read TGTGCCAGCTCATCGGGGCCCGGGCAGCCCCAGCATTTT.

The J gene is TRBJ2-1, the V gene TRBV7-9; 12 bases are shared with TRBD2. Trimming cost V 5 bases and J 4 bases; bases outside gene matches: 9. The CDR3 spans 17 residues. Germline V gene sequence: CDR1 SEHNR, CDR2 FQNEAQ (reference sequence). CDR3 in amino acids: CASSPSPSGGAYNEQFF. The CDR3 region has the DNA TGTGCCAGCAGCCCTAGCCCTAGCGGGGGGGCGTACAATGAGCAGTTCTTC.

This clonotype is labeled medium-sized (0.01 to 0.1%). The chain joins TRBV30 to TRBJ2-7; D unresolved. This CDR3 contains 11 residues. CDR1 and CDR2 from the germline V gene are GTSNPN and SVGIG (reference sequence). Trimming took 4 bases from V and 0 from J, leaving 4 bases between them. This chain's CDR3 is CAWMGSYEQYF. Written as DNA, the CDR3 is TGTGCCTGGATGGGCTCCTACGAGCAGTACTTC.

A single count supports this clonotype. The chain links TRBV11-1 to TRBJ1-3, with D possibly matching TRBD1 (6 bases). Trimming took off 4 bases at V and 4 bases at J, with 17 bases between the two ends. The CDR3 totals 16 residues. The germline V gene encodes CDR1 SGHAT and CDR2 FQDESV (reference sequence). CDR3 sequence: CASSYHREILGNTIYF. As DNA, the CDR3 is TGTGCCAGCAGCTACCACAGGGAGATTCTGGGAAACACCATATATTTT.

The rearrangement links TRBV19 to TRBJ2-5; possible D gene TRBD1, 6 bases. The CDR3 totals 13 residues. Germline assignment: CDR1 LNHDA and CDR2 SQIVND (reference sequence). The germline V and J ends were trimmed by 8 bases and 3 bases, with 13 bases remaining between them. The CDR3 loop is CASSGDKEETQYF. CDR3 nucleotides: TGTGCCAGTTCAGGGGATAAAGAAGAGACCCAGTACTTC.

This clonotype was seen only a few times. This sequence joins TRBV18 and TRBJ1-2; 8 bases match TRBD1. The germline V gene has CDR1 KGHSH and CDR2 LQKENI. The CDR3 consists of 14 residues. Trimming took 3 bases from V and 5 from J; bases not matched to a gene: 5. The CDR3 DNA is TGTGCCAGCTCACCGTCCCAGGGGGCGTATGGCTACACCTTC. It encodes CASSPSQGAYGYTF. The variable domain in full, with the rest retrieved from reference TRBV18 and TRBJ1-2, is NAGVMQNPRHLVRRRGQEARLRCSPMKGHSHVYWYRQLPEEGLKFMVYLQKENIIDESGMPKERFSAEFPKEGPSILRIQQVVRGDSAAYFCASSPSQGAYGYTFGSGTRLTVV.

The V and J genes are TRBV7-2 and TRBJ2-1; 12 bases line up with TRBD2. The CDR3 covers 15 residues. The junction had 4 bases not matched to a gene; V was cut back by 5 bases and J by 5 bases. CDR1 SGHTA and CDR2 FQGNSA come from the germline V gene. CDR3 residues: CASSRTSGANNEQFF. The CDR3, as DNA: TGTGCCAGCAGCCGGACTAGCGGGGCCAACAATGAGCAGTTCTTC.

V usage is TRBV18 and J usage is TRBJ1-1; D is undetermined. V lost 4 bases, J lost 1 base, and 13 bases lay in between. Germline loops: CDR1 KGHSH, CDR2 LQKENI. The CDR3 spans 15 residues. CDR3 region: CASSRSQTGNTEAFF. The CDR3 region has the DNA TGTGCCAGCTCACGAAGTCAGACGGGGAACACTGAAGCTTTCTTT. The whole variable domain, filled in from reference TRBV18 and TRBJ1-1, reads NAGVMQNPRHLVRRRGQEARLRCSPMKGHSHVYWYRQLPEEGLKFMVYLQKENIIDESGMPKERFSAEFPKEGPSILRIQQVVRGDSAAYFCASSRSQTGNTEAFFGQGTRLTVV.

About this clonotype itself: One end of the junction varies from germline; a read error may be responsible. V usage is TRBV7-2 and J usage is TRBJ2-3; 8 positions agree with TRBD1. This CDR3 comprises 15 residues. The V gene's germline CDR1 is SGHTA and CDR2 FQGNSA. CDR3 coding DNA: TGTGCCAGCAGCCCCTCCCAAGCCGCAGGGGGCCGAAAGGAATTT. Translating it yields CASSPSQAAGGRKEF.

This clonotype was recorded a few times. The chain's CDR3 is CAARRWNTEAFF. The CDR3 DNA sequence: TGTGCCGCCCGACGGTGGAACACTGAAGCTTTCTTT. The chain employs TRBV10-3 and TRBJ1-1; the D is unclear. Germline V CDR1 and CDR2: ENHRY, SYGVKD. This CDR3 is 12 amino acids long. Trimming took 11 bases from V and 1 from J, leaving 11 bases between them.

V and J are TRBV6-2 or TRBV6-3 and TRBJ2-7; D is tentatively TRBD1 or TRBD2 (5 bases each). V dropped 6 bases and J dropped 7 bases, with 22 bases sitting between them. CDR1 is MNHEY and CDR2 is SVGEGT in the germline V gene. The CDR3 consists of 15 residues. The DNA for the CDR3 is TGTGCCAGCAGGAAAAGGGACGCGGCCTCTAATGAGCAGTACGTC. This sequence encodes CASRKRDAASNEQYV.

This clonotype showed up just a few times. The rearrangement uses TRBV7-4 and TRBJ1-2; D not certain. The V end was cut by 0 bases, the J end by 4 bases, with 21 bases between. Germline V gene data show CDR1 as SGHVT and CDR2 as SQSDAQ. This CDR3 is 18 amino acids long. The CDR3 DNA reads as TGTGCCAGCAGCTTAGCTCAAAGGTCCAGTCTTAGAGCCTATGGCTACACCTTC. It encodes CASSLAQRSSLRAYGYTF.

This rearrangement joins TRBV5-8 to TRBJ2-3, with a weak D call TRBD2 (5 bases). CDR1 is SGHTS and CDR2 is YDEGEE in the germline V gene. Trimming removed 2 bases from V and 3 bases from J, with 10 bases in between. CDR3 length: 14 amino acids. The CDR3 loop is CASSLGSRTDTQYF. The CDR3 DNA reads TGTGCCAGCAGCTTAGGGAGTCGGACAGATACGCAGTATTTT.

This chain uses TRBV12-3 or TRBV12-4 with TRBJ2-1, with 8 bases matching TRBD2. The J segment lost 5 bases and the V segment lost 10 bases, leaving 7 bases of the junction unmatched. The CDR3 runs 13 residues. In nucleotides, the CDR3 is TGTGCCACCTCCGGACTAGCCAACAATGAGCAGTTCTTC. It codes for CATSGLANNEQFF.

This rearrangement joins TRBV27 to TRBJ2-3, with TRBD2 identical over 8 bases. CDR1 is MNHEY, CDR2 SMNVEV, per germline (reference sequence). This CDR3 has 15 residues. V was clipped by 2 bases and J by 5 bases; unmatched bases: 6. The CDR3 nucleotides are TGTGCCAGCAGTTTAGGACGGGGGGGCGTAGATACGCAGTATTTT. Its protein is CASSLGRGGVDTQYF.

The J gene is TRBJ1-1, the V gene TRBV28; D remains unclear. V was cut by 9 bases and J by 7 bases, with 12 bases left in between. Germline CDR1 reads MDHEN; CDR2 reads SYDVKM. This CDR3 region has 11 residues. CDR3 region: CASSRWSEAFF. The CDR3 nucleotides are TGTGCCAGTTCTCGGTGGAGTGAAGCTTTCTTT.

This clonotype was seen only a few times. The J gene is TRBJ1-1, the V gene TRBV20-1, with no clear D. V was trimmed by 0 bases and J by 1 base, leaving 12 bases between them. The CDR3 spans 15 residues. Looked up from germline, CDR1 is DFQATT and CDR2 is SNEGSKA (reference sequence). The CDR3 is CSARDPKSGNTEAFF. For the CDR3, the DNA is TGCAGTGCTAGAGATCCAAAGTCTGGGAACACTGAAGCTTTCTTT.

V usage is TRBV6-5 and J usage is TRBJ1-2; D is perhaps TRBD1 (6 bases). Per germline, CDR1 MNHEY and CDR2 SVGAGI. There are 13 residues in the CDR3. The V end was cut by 0 bases, the J end by 9 bases, with 11 bases between. The CDR3 is CASSYSLGACYTF. CDR3 in DNA: TGTGCCAGCAGTTACTCTCTGGGGGCTTGCTACACCTTC.

The V call is TRBV5-6, the J call TRBJ2-1, with 9 bases matching TRBD2. The germline gives CDR1 SGHDT, CDR2 YYEEEE. This CDR3 is built from 18 residues. J gave up 5 bases and V 1 base, and 13 bases lay outside the gene matches. CDR3 nucleotide sequence: TGTGCCAGCAGCTTGTCCCTGAACGTAGAGCGGGGGGACAATGAGCAGTTCTTC. Translation gives CASSLSLNVERGDNEQFF.

The chain uses TRBV5-1 and TRBJ1-2; TRBD1 might be the D (5 bases). CDR3 size: 13 residues. The germline gives CDR1 SGHRS, CDR2 YFSETQ. V lost 7 bases and J lost 2, with 12 bases in between. In DNA form, the CDR3 reads TGCGCCAGCCAACCGGGGGGAAACTATGGCTACACCTTC. Amino acids: CASQPGGNYGYTF.

Only a few counts were recorded for this clonotype. The chain is built from TRBV5-6 and TRBJ2-1; the D is unclear. This CDR3 spans 15 amino acids. The germline gives CDR1 SGHDT, CDR2 YYEEEE. V lost 0 bases, J lost 2 bases, and 9 bases lay in between. CDR3 residues: CASSLGRLTYNEQFF. The CDR3 DNA reads TGTGCCAGCAGCTTGGGCAGGTTGACCTACAATGAGCAGTTCTTC.

This clonotype occurred a few times. The V and J genes are TRBV4-2 and TRBJ2-6; 7 bases are a match to TRBD1. The CDR3 totals 17 residues. Germline lookup yields CDR1 LGHNA and CDR2 YNFKEQ. V shed 7 bases and J 0 bases; nucleotides not matched to a gene: 9. CDR3 bases: TGTGCCAGCACCCTGGACAGGATGAGCTCTGGGGCCAACGTCCTGACTTTC. Its protein is CASTLDRMSSGANVLTF.

With regard to this clonotype: One end of the junction varies from germline; a read error may be responsible. The chain is built from TRBV7-2 and TRBJ2-3, with 9 bases identical to TRBD1. The CDR3 runs 16 residues. Per germline, CDR1 SGHTA and CDR2 FQGNSA. CDR3 residues: CASSQGTGGGTDTQYF. CDR3 DNA sequence: TGCGCCAGCAGCCAAGGTACAGGGGGCGGCACAGATACGCAGTATTTT.

This clonotype has just one count. The chain has TRBV14 and TRBJ2-3; no reliable D call. The germline V gene has CDR1 SGHDN and CDR2 FVKESK. Trimming took 3 bases from V and 4 from J, leaving 11 bases between them. The CDR3 has 14 amino acids. CDR3 nucleotides: TGTGCCAGCAGCCAGGATCAGCGCGCAGATACGCAGTATTTT. This encodes CASSQDQRADTQYF.

The chain has TRBV25-1 and TRBJ1-4; D is perhaps TRBD1 (6 bases). Germline lookup yields CDR1 MGHDK and CDR2 SYGVNS. Trimming stripped 4 bases from V and 7 bases from J, with 13 bases between. CDR3 length equals 14 residues. CDR3 residues: CASSVGGRTEKLFF. The DNA for the CDR3 is TGTGCCAGCAGTGTTGGGGGCAGGACTGAAAAACTGTTTTTT.

There are a few counts of this clonotype. The rearrangement joins TRBV19 to TRBJ1-5, with a possible D match to TRBD1 (5 bases). The ends were cut back, 7 bases at V and 3 bases at J, with 13 bases in the middle. This CDR3 has 14 amino acids. The V gene's germline CDR1 is LNHDA and CDR2 SQIVND (reference sequence). This chain's CDR3 is CASKRGSYNQPQHF. Written as DNA, the CDR3 is TGTGCCAGTAAAAGGGGTTCGTACAATCAGCCCCAGCATTTT.

The V and J genes are TRBV7-9 and TRBJ2-3, with D possibly matching TRBD2 (7 bases). There are 15 residues in the CDR3. The germline CDR1 and CDR2 sequences are SEHNR and FQNEAQ (reference sequence). V was pared by 5 bases and J by 2 bases, with 14 bases between. For the CDR3, the DNA is TGTGCCAGCAGCAGCGGGACACTCTACACAGATACGCAGTATTTT. It translates to CASSSGTLYTDTQYF.

The chain joins TRBV6-2 or TRBV6-3 to TRBJ2-1, with 9 bases matching TRBD2. Germline loops: CDR1 MNHEY, CDR2 SVGEGT. There are 17 residues in the CDR3. The V and J ends lost 6 bases and 4 bases, in that order; junction bases with no gene match: 13. CDR3 sequence: CASSERQGGGAYNEQFF. In DNA form, the CDR3 reads TGTGCCAGCAGCGAGAGACAGGGCGGGGGGGCATACAATGAGCAGTTCTTC.

The chain employs TRBV5-1 and TRBJ1-2; 7 nucleotides align to TRBD1. Germline V lookup: CDR1 SGHRS, CDR2 YFSETQ. This CDR3 is 14 amino acids long. Trimming at V came to 2 bases and at J to 4 bases, leaving 5 bases not matched to a gene. CDR3 coding DNA: TGCGCCAGCAGCTTAGGCAGGGGGGGCTATGGCTACACCTTC. Translated: CASSLGRGGYGYTF.

The chain joins TRBV19 to TRBJ2-7; no clear D gene. Germline CDR1 LNHDA, CDR2 SQIVND (reference sequence). V shed 7 bases and J shed 4 bases, with 26 bases lying between them. The CDR3 consists of 17 residues. Written as DNA, the CDR3 is TGTGCCAGTAAGCAAAGGGCCAGCCCTTCGCCCGAATACGAGCAGTACGTC. It specifies CASKQRASPSPEYEQYV.